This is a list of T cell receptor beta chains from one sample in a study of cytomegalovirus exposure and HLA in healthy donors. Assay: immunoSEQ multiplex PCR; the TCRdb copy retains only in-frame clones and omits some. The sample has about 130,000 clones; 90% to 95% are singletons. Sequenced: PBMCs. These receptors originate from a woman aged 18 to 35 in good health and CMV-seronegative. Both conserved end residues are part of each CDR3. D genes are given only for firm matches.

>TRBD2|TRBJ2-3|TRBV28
CASSSTSGGTDTQYF
TGTGCCAGCAGCTCAACTAGCGGGGGCACAGATACGCAGTATTTT
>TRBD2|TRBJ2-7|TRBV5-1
CASSSSASGGSSGEQYF
TGCGCCAGCAGCTCGTCTGCTAGCGGGGGGTCGTCGGGGGAGCAGTACTTC
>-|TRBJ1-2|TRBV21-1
CASSKGSNYGYTF
TGTGCCAGCAGCAAAGGGAGTAACTATGGCTACACCTTC
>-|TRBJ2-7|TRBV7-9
CASSIQGDGEQYF
TGTGCCAGCAGCATACAGGGTGATGGCGAGCAGTACTTC
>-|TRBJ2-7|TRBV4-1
CASSQEKNGGYEQYF
TGCGCCAGCAGCCAAGAGAAAAACGGGGGCTACGAGCAGTACTTC
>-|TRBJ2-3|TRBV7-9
CASSLSSGLRTDTQYF
TGTGCCAGCAGCTTATCGAGTGGTCTTCGCACAGATACGCAGTATTTT
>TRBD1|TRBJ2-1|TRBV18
CASSLTGGRNNEQFF
TGTGCCAGCTCACTAACAGGGGGCAGGAACAATGAGCAGTTCTTC
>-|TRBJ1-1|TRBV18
CASSQGESFTEAFF
TGTGCCAGCTCACAGGGGGAAAGTTTCACTGAAGCTTTCTTT
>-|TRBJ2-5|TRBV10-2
CASSLALLETQYF
TGCGCCAGTTCGTTAGCCCTCTTAGAGACCCAGTACTTC
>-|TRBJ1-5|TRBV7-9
CATSRGNSNQPQHF
TGTGCCACTTCTCGCGGGAATAGCAATCAGCCCCAGCATTTT
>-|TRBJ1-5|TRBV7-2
CASSFSAAGNQPQHF
TGTGCCAGCAGTTTCTCGGCCGCAGGTAATCAGCCCCAGCATTTT
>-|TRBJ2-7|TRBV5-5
CASSPALADPSYEQYF
TGTGCCAGCAGCCCCGCTTTGGCCGATCCTTCCTACGAGCAGTACTTC
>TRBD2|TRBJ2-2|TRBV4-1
CASSQLREDAGELFF
TGCGCCAGCAGCCAGCTGCGGGAGGATGCCGGGGAGCTGTTTTTT
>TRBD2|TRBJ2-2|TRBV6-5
CASSYWTSDAGELFF
TGTGCCAGCAGTTATTGGACTAGCGACGCCGGGGAGCTGTTTTTT
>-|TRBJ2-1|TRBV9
CASSAGGEAYNEQFF
TGTGCCAGCAGCGCGGGCGGGGAAGCGTACAATGAGCAGTTCTTC
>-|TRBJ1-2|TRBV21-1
CASSSTGGGYGYTF
TGTGCCAGCAGCTCCACAGGGGGCGGGTATGGCTACACCTTC
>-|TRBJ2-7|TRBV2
CASTQGNAYEQYF
TGTGCCAGCACCCAGGGGAACGCCTACGAGCAGTACTTC